Presented here are 3 T cell receptor beta chains from one specimen sequenced in a study of a mutant IDH1 vaccine in newly diagnosed glioma. Specified time point: baseline, week 1 (first vaccination visit). Treatment specified: pre-vaccination baseline after standard-of-care therapy. Sequencing was performed with immunoSEQ multiplex PCR; in TCRdb, only in-frame clones are kept and a portion is missing. The sample shows some 38,000 clones, roughly 80% of them seen only once. Sequenced material: PBMCs, taken from a glioma patient treated with radiotherapy, temozolomide or both. The receptors were sampled from a man between 40 and 49 years old with glioma. Some clones in this sample may be carry-over from other donors' samples.

The chain recombines TRBV18 with TRBJ2-5; a possible D gene is TRBD2 (5 bases). Trimming took 6 bases from V and 2 from J, leaving 13 bases between them. Germline CDR1 reads KGHSH; CDR2 reads LQKENI. This CDR3 region has 14 residues. Here the CDR3 DNA reads TGTGCCAGCTCCCCGTTGGACTCACAAGAGACCCAGTACTTC. Its translation is CASSPLDSQETQYF.

J is TRBJ1-1 and V is TRBV6-1; TRBD1 is a possible D gene (5 bases). The CDR3 extends over 12 amino acids. Germline V gene lookup returns CDR1 MNHNS and CDR2 SASEGT. V lost 4 bases, J lost 6 bases, and 9 bases lay in between. CDR3 loop: CASSVRGPEAFF. CDR3 in DNA: TGTGCCAGCAGTGTCCGGGGACCTGAAGCTTTCTTT.

This clone was counted a single time. J is TRBJ2-1 and V is TRBV5-3; 8 bases align to TRBD1. TRBV5-3 is an ORF, and what it does is uncertain. This CDR3 contains 16 residues. The junction had 9 bases not matched to a gene; V was cut back by 3 bases and J by 4 bases. CDR3 nucleotides: TGTGCCAGAAGCTCGGACAGGGCGAAGGGATACAATGAGCAGTTCTTC. Protein sequence: CARSSDRAKGYNEQFF.